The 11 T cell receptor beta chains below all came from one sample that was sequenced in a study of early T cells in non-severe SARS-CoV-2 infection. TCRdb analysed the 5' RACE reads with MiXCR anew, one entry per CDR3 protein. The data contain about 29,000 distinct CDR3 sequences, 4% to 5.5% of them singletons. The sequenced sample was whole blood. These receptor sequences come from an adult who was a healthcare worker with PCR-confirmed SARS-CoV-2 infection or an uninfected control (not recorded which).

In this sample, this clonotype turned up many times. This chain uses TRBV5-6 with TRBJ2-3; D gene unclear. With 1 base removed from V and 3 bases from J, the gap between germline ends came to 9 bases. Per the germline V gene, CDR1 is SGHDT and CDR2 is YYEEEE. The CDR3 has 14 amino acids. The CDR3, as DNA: TGTGCCAGCAGCTTGATAAGCGCAACAGATACGCAGTATTTT. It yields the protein CASSLISATDTQYF.

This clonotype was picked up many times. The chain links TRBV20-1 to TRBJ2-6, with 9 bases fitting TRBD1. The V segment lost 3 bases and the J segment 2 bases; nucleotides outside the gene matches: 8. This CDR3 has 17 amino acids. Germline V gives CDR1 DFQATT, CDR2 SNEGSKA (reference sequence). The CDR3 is CSASGDRVKTGANVLTF. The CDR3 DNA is TGCAGTGCTAGCGGGGACAGGGTGAAGACTGGGGCCAACGTCCTGACTTTC.

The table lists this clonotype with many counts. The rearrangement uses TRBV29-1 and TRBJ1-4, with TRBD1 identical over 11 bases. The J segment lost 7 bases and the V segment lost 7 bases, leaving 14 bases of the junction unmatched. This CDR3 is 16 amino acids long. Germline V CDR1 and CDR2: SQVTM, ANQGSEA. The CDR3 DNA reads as TGCAGCGCCCGCCCCGATACCGGGACAGGGGGTGAAAAACTGTTTTTT. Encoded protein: CSARPDTGTGGEKLFF.

CDR3 amino acids: CSVVLAGGLGEQFF. The DNA for the CDR3 is TGCAGCGTGGTTCTAGCGGGGGGTCTAGGTGAGCAGTTCTTC. This rearrangement joins TRBV29-1 to TRBJ2-1, with 11 bases identical to TRBD2. CDR3 length equals 14 residues. The V gene's germline CDR1 is SQVTM and CDR2 ANQGSEA. V lost 6 bases, J lost 9 bases, and 10 bases stayed unmatched.

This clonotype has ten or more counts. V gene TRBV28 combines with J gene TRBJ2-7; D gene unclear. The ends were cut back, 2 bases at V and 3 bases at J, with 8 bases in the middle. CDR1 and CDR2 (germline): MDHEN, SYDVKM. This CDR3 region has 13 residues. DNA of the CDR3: TGTGCCAGCAGTTTAGCCCCATTCTACGAGCAGTACGTC. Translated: CASSLAPFYEQYV.

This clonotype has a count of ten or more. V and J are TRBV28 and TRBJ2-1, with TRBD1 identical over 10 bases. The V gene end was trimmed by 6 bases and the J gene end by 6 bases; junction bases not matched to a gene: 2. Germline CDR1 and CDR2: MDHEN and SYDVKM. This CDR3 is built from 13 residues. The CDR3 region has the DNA TGTGCCAGCAGGGGACAGGGGCTCAATGAGCAGTTCTTC. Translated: CASRGQGLNEQFF.

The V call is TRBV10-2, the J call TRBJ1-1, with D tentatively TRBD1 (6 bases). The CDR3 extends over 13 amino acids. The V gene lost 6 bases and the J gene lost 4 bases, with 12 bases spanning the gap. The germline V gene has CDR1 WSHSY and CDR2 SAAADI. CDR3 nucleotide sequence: TGCGCCAGCAGCCAACAGGGATCCACTGAAGCTTTCTTT. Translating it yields CASSQQGSTEAFF.

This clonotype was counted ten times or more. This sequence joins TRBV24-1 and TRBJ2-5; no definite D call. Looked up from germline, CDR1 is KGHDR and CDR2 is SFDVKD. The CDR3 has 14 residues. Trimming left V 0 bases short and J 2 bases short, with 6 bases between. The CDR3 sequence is CATSDLKGQETQYF. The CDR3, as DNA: TGTGCCACCAGTGATTTGAAGGGACAAGAGACCCAGTACTTC.

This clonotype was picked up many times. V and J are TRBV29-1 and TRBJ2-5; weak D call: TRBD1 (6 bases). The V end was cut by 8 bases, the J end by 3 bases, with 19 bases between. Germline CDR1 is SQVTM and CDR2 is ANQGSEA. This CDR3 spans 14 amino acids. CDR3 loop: CSSPPVDREETQYF. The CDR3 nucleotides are TGCAGCTCCCCCCCCGTGGACAGAGAAGAGACCCAGTACTTC.

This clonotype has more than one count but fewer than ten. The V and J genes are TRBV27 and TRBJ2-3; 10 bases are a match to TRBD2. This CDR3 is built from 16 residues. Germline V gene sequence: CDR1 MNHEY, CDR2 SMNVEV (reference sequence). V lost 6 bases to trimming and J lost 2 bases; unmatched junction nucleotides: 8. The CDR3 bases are TGTGCCAGCAGCTTTTTAGCGGGAGGCTACACAGATACGCAGTATTTT. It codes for CASSFLAGGYTDTQYF.

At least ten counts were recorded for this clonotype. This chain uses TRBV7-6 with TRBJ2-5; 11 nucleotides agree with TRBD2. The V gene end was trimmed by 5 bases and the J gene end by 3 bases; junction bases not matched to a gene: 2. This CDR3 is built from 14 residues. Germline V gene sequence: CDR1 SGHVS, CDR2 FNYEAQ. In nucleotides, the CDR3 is TGTGCCAGCAGCCTTAGCGGGAGGGAAGAGACCCAGTACTTC. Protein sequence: CASSLSGREETQYF.